Sequencing of this T cell receptor beta chain was carried out in a study of shared clonotypes between healthy human individuals. Germline CDR1 and CDR2: MNHNS and SASEGT. This CDR3 contains 16 residues. Trimming cost V 3 bases and J 3 bases, with 17 bases left between them. Authors' analysis steps: For the immunoSEQ data, sequences were junction-only without quality scores, so filtering differed. Generated by immunoSEQ multiplex PCR, the TCRdb table keeps only in-frame clones and is missing some. V and J calls and clone size come straight from that table; D and trimming were deduced from the DNA. Here the sample spans 2 million to 2.5 million clones, approximately 95% being singletons.

The genes are TRBV6-1 and TRBJ1-2, with D unresolved. The sample consisted of naive CD4+ T cells sorted from blood. The sample's subset: CD45RA+ positively selected. This clonotype was obtained from a man aged 18-30 years in good health. The CDR3 sequence: CASSDQDTRRDYGYTF. DNA for the CDR3: TGTGCCAGCAGTGACCAAGACACCCGACGGGACTATGGCTACACCTTC.